A selection of T cell receptor beta chains follows, all from one sample in a study of cytomegalovirus exposure and HLA in healthy donors. Repertoires were generated with immunoSEQ multiplex PCR, while TCRdb's copy carries only in-frame clones and drops some. The sample carries 120,000 to 150,000 clones, roughly 88% recorded once. Sequencing was done on a sample of PBMCs. The receptors were sampled from a middle-aged woman in good health and CMV-seronegative. Both conserved end residues are part of each CDR3. Each record gives: clone size, V gene, J gene, D gene, CDR3 DNA, CDR3 protein. A D gene is named only where the DNA matches it firmly. Expanded clones get a size class; other rows say once, few or many, or leave the size out.

>NA|TRBV5-8|TRBJ2-3|TRBD1
TGTGCCAGCAGCTCCCGCAGGACAGGGGGATCAGATACGCAGTATTTT
CASSSRRTGGSDTQYF
>NA|TRBV5-1|TRBJ2-3|NA
TGCGCCAGCAGCTCGGGACAAGGCACAGATACGCAGTATTTT
CASSSGQGTDTQYF
>NA|TRBV4-1|TRBJ1-2|NA
TGCGCCAGCAGCCAACCCCAACGGAGCTATTATGGCTACACCTTC
CASSQPQRSYYGYTF
>once|TRBV6-6|TRBJ1-5|NA
TGTGCCAGCAGTATACCGGGTTTTGGTAATAATCAGCCCCAGCATTTT
CASSIPGFGNNQPQHF
>few|TRBV7-2|TRBJ1-1|NA
TGTGCCAGCAGCTTTCTTGTTACTGAAGCTTTCTTT
CASSFLVTEAFF
>NA|TRBV11-3|TRBJ1-6|NA
TGTGCCAGGCGGCGGGGGGCCTTTAATTCACCCCTCCACTTT
CARRRGAFNSPLHF
>NA|TRBV6-6|TRBJ1-6|TRBD1
TGTGCCAGCAGTGCCGGGACAGGACATCTAAATTCACCCCTCCACTTT
CASSAGTGHLNSPLHF
>NA|TRBV2|TRBJ2-1|TRBD2
TGTGCCAGCCGCCCCACTAGCGGTAACTACAATGAGCAGTTCTTC
CASRPTSGNYNEQFF
>few|TRBV5-1|TRBJ2-7|TRBD1
TGCGCCAGCAGCACCGCCGGGACAGGAAACTACGAGCAGTACTTC
CASSTAGTGNYEQYF
>NA|TRBV7-9|TRBJ2-1|TRBD2
TGTGCCAGCAGTGGTGGGACTAGATACAATGAGCAGTTCTTC
CASSGGTRYNEQFF
>NA|TRBV30|TRBJ2-1|NA
TGTGCCTGGAGGGTGGCTTCCTACAATGAGCAGTTCTTC
CAWRVASYNEQFF
>few|TRBV2|TRBJ1-4|NA
TGTGCCAGCAGTGAGCAGGGAAATCCCTTTGAAAAACTGTTTTTT
CASSEQGNPFEKLFF
>NA|TRBV6-5|TRBJ2-2|NA
TGTGCCAGCAGTTACGACGATGGAGGGGACACCGGGGAGCTGTTTTTT
CASSYDDGGDTGELFF
>NA|TRBV5-1|TRBJ2-3|NA
TGCGCCAGCAGACTATTAGCGGAGAGAGATACGCAGTATTTT
CASRLLAERDTQYF
>NA|TRBV7-2|TRBJ1-1|NA
TGTGCCACCAACCCGACATCGCTGGGTACTGAAGCTTTCTTT
CATNPTSLGTEAFF
>NA|TRBV2|TRBJ2-5|TRBD2
TGTGCCAGCAGAGTATCTAGCGGGGTCGAGACCCAGTACTTC
CASRVSSGVETQYF
>NA|TRBV10-2|TRBJ2-7|TRBD2
TGCGCCAGCAGTGCCGTCTATGGGACTAGCGGCACCTACGAGCAGTACTTC
CASSAVYGTSGTYEQYF
>NA|TRBV4-1|TRBJ1-2|NA
TGCGCCAGCAGCCAAGATATGGACCCGGCGGGCTATGGCTACACCTTC
CASSQDMDPAGYGYTF
>NA|TRBV10-1|TRBJ2-5|TRBD2
TGCGCCAGCCGGGGGGAGGAGCAGTACTTC
CASRGEEQYF
>NA|TRBV18|TRBJ2-1|TRBD2
TGTGCCAGCTCACCAAGTAATCCTGCGCGGGAGGGCTACAATGAGCAGTTCTTC
CASSPSNPAREGYNEQFF
>NA|TRBV28|TRBJ2-1|NA
TGTGCCAGCAGTTTGCCCTTGAGCAATTCCTACAATGAGCAGTTCTTC
CASSLPLSNSYNEQFF
>NA|TRBV30|TRBJ1-4|TRBD1
TGTGCCTGGAGTGGGGACAGGGCCGGGGGGGAAAAACTGTTTTTT
CAWSGDRAGGEKLFF
>once|TRBV6-5|TRBJ1-5|NA
TGTGCCAGCAGGCAGACAGCGATCAATCAGCCCCAGCATTTT
CASRQTAINQPQHF
>NA|TRBV5-1|TRBJ1-3|NA
TGCGCCAGCAGCTTGGTCCCCATCGGCTCTGGAAACACCATATATTTT
CASSLVPIGSGNTIYF
>NA|TRBV5-1|TRBJ2-3|TRBD2
TGCGCCAGCAGCGCAGCGGGAGGTTCCACAGATACGCAGTATTTT
CASSAAGGSTDTQYF
>NA|TRBV7-9|TRBJ2-7|TRBD2
TGTGCCAGCAGCCAAAGGAACGGGGGGATAGTCTACGAGCAGTACTTC
CASSQRNGGIVYEQYF
>NA|TRBV30|TRBJ2-1|TRBD1
TGTGGTGGGACAGGCCAGAGCTCCTACAATGAGCAGTTCTTC
CGGTGQSSYNEQFF
>NA|TRBV18|TRBJ2-1|NA
TGTGCCAGCTCCCTCGAGTACAATGAGCAGTTCTTC
CASSLEYNEQFF
>NA|TRBV21-1|TRBJ2-3|NA
TGTGCCAGCACCTCCCCTCGGAAGCAGCGGGAGGGCGCCGATACGCAGTATTTT
CASTSPRKQREGADTQYF
>NA|TRBV2|TRBJ2-6|NA
TGTGCCAGCAAACCGACAGGTTGGGGCTCTGGGGCCAACGTCCTGACTTTC
CASKPTGWGSGANVLTF
>NA|TRBV7-9|TRBJ1-3|NA
TGTGCCAGCAGCCCGGGAGGGGGGACGCGCTCTGGAAACACCATATATTTT
CASSPGGGTRSGNTIYF
>NA|TRBV11-3|TRBJ2-6|TRBD1
TGTGCCAGCAGCCGGACAGGCTCAAACTCTGGGGCCAACGTCCTGACTTTC
CASSRTGSNSGANVLTF
>NA|TRBV11-2|TRBJ2-7|TRBD2
TGTGCCAGCAGCTTAGAGGGACTACCGATCTCCGAGCAGTACTTC
CASSLEGLPISEQYF
>NA|TRBV29-1|TRBJ2-1|TRBD1
TGCAGCGTTGCCGGCAGGGGGCATGGAAATGAGCAGTTCTTC
CSVAGRGHGNEQFF
>NA|TRBV5-1|TRBJ2-1|TRBD2
TGCGCCAGCACCCGGACTAGCGGGAACAATGAGCAGTTCTTC
CASTRTSGNNEQFF
>NA|TRBV6-5|TRBJ2-7|TRBD1
TGTGCCAGCAGTTACTTTCGACAGGGCCCCGGCGAGCAGTACTTC
CASSYFRQGPGEQYF
>NA|TRBV30|TRBJ2-1|TRBD1
TGTGCCTGGAGTCATGGACAGGGTGGTAATGAGCAGTTCTTC
CAWSHGQGGNEQFF
>few|TRBV2|TRBJ2-7|NA
TGTGCCAGCAGTGATCCAAGGGGAGGCGAGCAGTACTTC
CASSDPRGGEQYF
>NA|TRBV7-9|TRBJ2-1|NA
TGTTCCAGCAGCTTCGACGGCGGCAATGAGCAGTTCTTC
CSSSFDGGNEQFF
>NA|TRBV15|TRBJ2-1|TRBD2
TGTGCCACCAGCAGAGGACTAGCGGGAGTTCACAATGAGCAGTTCTTC
CATSRGLAGVHNEQFF
>NA|TRBV28|TRBJ1-2|NA
TGTGCCAGCCAGAGTTTTGGGGGCGCGAGTGGCTACACCTTC
CASQSFGGASGYTF
>NA|TRBV7-9|TRBJ2-6|TRBD1
TGTTCCAGCAGCCCGGGGACACAGGGGTTGTACAACGTCCTGACTTTC
CSSSPGTQGLYNVLTF
>NA|TRBV5-6|TRBJ2-3|TRBD2
TGTGCCAGCAGCTTGGAAACTAGCGGGAGTGGGCGGTATTTT
CASSLETSGSGRYF
>NA|TRBV30|TRBJ1-1|NA
TGTGCCTGGGCGCGGGTGGGCGGTGAAGCTTTCTTT
CAWARVGGEAFF
>NA|TRBV6-5|TRBJ1-5|NA
TGTGCCAGCAACAAGGAGATGACAGGTCAGCCCCAGCATTTT
CASNKEMTGQPQHF
>NA|TRBV28|TRBJ1-5|NA
TGTGCCAGCAGGGGACCGGGACACCGAAATCAGCCCCAGCATTTT
CASRGPGHRNQPQHF
>NA|TRBV5-4|TRBJ2-5|TRBD2
TGTGCCAGCAGCTTTGGTAGCGGGAGGCTCCAAGAGACCCAGTACTTC
CASSFGSGRLQETQYF